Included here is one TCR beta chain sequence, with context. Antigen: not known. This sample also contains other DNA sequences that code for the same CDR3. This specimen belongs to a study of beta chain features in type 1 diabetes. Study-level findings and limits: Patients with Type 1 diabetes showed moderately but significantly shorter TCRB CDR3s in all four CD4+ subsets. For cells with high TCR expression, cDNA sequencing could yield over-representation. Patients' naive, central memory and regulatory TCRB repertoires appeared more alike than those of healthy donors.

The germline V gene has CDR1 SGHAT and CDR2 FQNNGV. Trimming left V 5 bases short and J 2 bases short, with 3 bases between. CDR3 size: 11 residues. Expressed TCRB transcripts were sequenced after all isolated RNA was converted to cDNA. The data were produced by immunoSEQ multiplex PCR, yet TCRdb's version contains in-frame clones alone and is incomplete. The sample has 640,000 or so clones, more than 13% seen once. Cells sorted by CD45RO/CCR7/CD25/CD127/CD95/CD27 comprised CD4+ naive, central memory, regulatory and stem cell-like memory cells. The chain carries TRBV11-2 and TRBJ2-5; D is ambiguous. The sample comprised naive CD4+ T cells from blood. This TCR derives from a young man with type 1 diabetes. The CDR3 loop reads CASSRQETQYF. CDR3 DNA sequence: TGTGCCAGCAGCCGACAAGAGACCCAGTACTTC. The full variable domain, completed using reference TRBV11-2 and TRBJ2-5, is EAGVAQSPRYKIIEKRQSVAFWCNPISGHATLYWYQQILGQGPKLLIQFQNNGVVDDSQLPKDRFSAERLKGVDSTLKIQPAKLEDSAVYLCASSRQETQYFGPGTRLLVL.